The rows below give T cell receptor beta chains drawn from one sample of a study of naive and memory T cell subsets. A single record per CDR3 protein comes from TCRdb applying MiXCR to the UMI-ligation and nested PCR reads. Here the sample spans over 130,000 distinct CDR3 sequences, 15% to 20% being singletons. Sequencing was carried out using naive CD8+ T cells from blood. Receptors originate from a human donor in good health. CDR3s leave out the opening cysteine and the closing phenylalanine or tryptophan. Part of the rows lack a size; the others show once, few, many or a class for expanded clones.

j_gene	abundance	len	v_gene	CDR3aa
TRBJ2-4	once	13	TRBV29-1	SVFVRGDNFNIQY
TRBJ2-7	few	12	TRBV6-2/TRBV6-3	ASSLDPREREQY
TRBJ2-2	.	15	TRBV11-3	ASSLRLGGTNTGELF
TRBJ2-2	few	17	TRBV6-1	ASSEALGWALENTGELF
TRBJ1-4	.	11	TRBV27	ASTGGLGEKLF
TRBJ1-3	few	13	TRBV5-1	ASTDATSSGNTIY
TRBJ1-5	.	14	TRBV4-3	ASSQSVGGFNQPQH
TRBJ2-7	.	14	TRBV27	ASSTQPGTGFYEQY
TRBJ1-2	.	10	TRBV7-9	ASSIAIRGYT
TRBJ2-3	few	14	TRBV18	ASSPLIRASTDTQY
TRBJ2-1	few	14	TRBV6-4	ASSAVAGALVDEQF
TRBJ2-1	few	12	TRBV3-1	ASTVAGRDDEQF
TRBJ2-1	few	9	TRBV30	AWGSTYEQF
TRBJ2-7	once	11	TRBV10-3	AISGDREYEQY
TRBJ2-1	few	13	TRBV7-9	ASSLAGPHHNEQF
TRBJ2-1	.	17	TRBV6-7	ASSYSRAGGYPSYNEQF
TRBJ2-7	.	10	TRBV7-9	ASSLGVSEQY
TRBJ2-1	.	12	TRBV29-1	SVGDARVINEQF
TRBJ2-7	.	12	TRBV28	ASSPRTDPYEQY
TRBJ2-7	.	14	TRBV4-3	ASSQGSGTSAYEQY
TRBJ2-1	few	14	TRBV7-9	ASSPRQGATYNEQF
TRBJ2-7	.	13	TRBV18	ASSLSTGVWYEQY